This is a list of T cell receptor beta chains from one sample in a study of shared clonotypes between healthy human individuals. Profiling relied on immunoSEQ multiplex PCR, and the TCRdb table lists in-frame clones only, not all of them. The sample lists some 2,000,000 clones, roughly 94% occurring once. Sequences were obtained from naive CD4+ T cells sorted from blood. Receptor source: a young man in good health. The CDR3 runs from the conserved cysteine through the conserved F or W. A D gene is named only where the DNA matches it firmly. Expanded clones are given a class, and other clones once, few, many or no size at all.

clone size	V gene	J gene	D gene	CDR3 DNA	CDR3 protein
-	TRBV2	TRBJ1-2	-	TGTGCCAGCAGTGCTCCCTATGGCTACACCTTC	CASSAPYGYTF
-	TRBV4-1	TRBJ2-1	-	TGCGCCAGCAGCCTCGTGGAGCCTTCTCATGAGCAGTTCTTC	CASSLVEPSHEQFF
once	TRBV6-6	TRBJ2-5	TRBD2	TGTGCCAGCAGCCTACTAGCGGGGGAGAGTCCCCAGTACTTC	CASSLLAGESPQYF
-	TRBV30	TRBJ1-2	TRBD1	TGTGCCTGGAGTGGGACAGGCGAGGGCTACACCTTC	CAWSGTGEGYTF
-	TRBV15	TRBJ1-1	-	TGTGCCACCAGCAGAGATAGACGGCCACGAGCGGACACTGAAGCTTTCTTT	CATSRDRRPRADTEAFF
-	TRBV11-2	TRBJ2-3	-	TGTGCCAGCAGCTTAGCGGGAGTAGGCCCAGATACGCAGTATTTT	CASSLAGVGPDTQYF
-	TRBV30	TRBJ2-5	-	TGTGCCTGGACGGTCTTGGAGACCCAGTACTTC	CAWTVLETQYF
-	TRBV7-3	TRBJ1-1	-	TGTGCCAGCAGCTTAACGCTGTACACTGAAGCTTTCTTT	CASSLTLYTEAFF
-	TRBV18	TRBJ2-7	TRBD1	TGTGCCAGCTCACCACCAACCGGGACAGGGGGCTCCTACGAGCAGTACTTC	CASSPPTGTGGSYEQYF
-	TRBV5-1	TRBJ2-5	TRBD1	TGCGCCAGCAGCTTGGCGAGGGGGCCGGGTTCAGAGACCCAGTACTTC	CASSLARGPGSETQYF
-	TRBV6-1	TRBJ2-7	-	TGTGCCAGCAGTGCGGGGACACGTCTCGCGGGGGAGCAGTACTTC	CASSAGTRLAGEQYF
once	TRBV4-1	TRBJ2-7	-	TGCGCCAGCAGCCAATGGGACTCCGGGGAGTCCTACGAGCAGTACTTC	CASSQWDSGESYEQYF
-	TRBV4-3	TRBJ1-6	-	TGCGCCAGCAGCCAAAGGCCTGGAAGCCGGGACCCCCTCCACTTT	CASSQRPGSRDPLHF
-	TRBV7-9	TRBJ2-5	-	TGTGCCAGCAGCTTAGATCGACAAGGGGTGGGGGAGACCCAGTACTTC	CASSLDRQGVGETQYF
-	TRBV27	TRBJ2-7	-	TGTGCCAGCAGTTTAAGAGCGAGAACCTACGAGCAGTACTTC	CASSLRARTYEQYF
-	TRBV18	TRBJ2-4	-	TGTGCCAGCTCACCACCAGGGGAGGCCAAAAACATTCAGTACTTC	CASSPPGEAKNIQYF
-	TRBV6-1	TRBJ2-7	TRBD2	TGTGCCGCTTACACCCAAGCTAGCGGGGGTTACGAGCAGTACTTC	CAAYTQASGGYEQYF
-	TRBV27	TRBJ1-5	-	TGTGCCAGCAGCTATGGGGCCTTTAGCAATCAGCCCCAGCATTTT	CASSYGAFSNQPQHF
once	TRBV10-3	TRBJ2-2	-	TGTGCCATCAGGGACTCTCACGGGACCGGGGAGCTGTTTTTT	CAIRDSHGTGELFF
-	TRBV11-2	TRBJ1-4	-	TGTGCCAGCAGCTTAATGGGCGGAGATGAAAAACTGTTTTTT	CASSLMGGDEKLFF
once	TRBV18	TRBJ1-1	TRBD1	TGTGCCAGCTCACCACCTACAGGGGCTATCAACACTGAAGCTTTCTTT	CASSPPTGAINTEAFF
-	TRBV28	TRBJ2-2	-	TGTGCCAGCAGTCCCCCCGGTCTTGGCACCGGGGAGCTGTTTTTT	CASSPPGLGTGELFF
-	TRBV18	TRBJ2-3	TRBD1	TGTGCCAGCTCCGTAACCGGGACAGGGAGCACAGATACGCAGTATTTT	CASSVTGTGSTDTQYF
-	TRBV10-3	TRBJ2-2	TRBD2	TGTGCCATCAGGGCACTAGCGGTGAACACCGGGGAGCTGTTTTTT	CAIRALAVNTGELFF
-	TRBV19	TRBJ1-5	-	TGTGCCAGTAGTACAAAGGGGGGAGCTCTACTCCATAGCAATCAGCCCCAGCATTTT	CASSTKGGALLHSNQPQHF
-	TRBV6-5	TRBJ1-1	-	TGTGCCAGCACCCGCCACGTAGGGAACACTGAAGCTTTCTTT	CASTRHVGNTEAFF
-	TRBV4-3	TRBJ1-2	-	TGCGCCAGCAGCCAAGACTCAGGGAATGGCTACACCTTC	CASSQDSGNGYTF
once	TRBV5-4	TRBJ2-7	TRBD1	TGTGCCAGCAGCTTGTTTGACAGGGCTTACGAGCAGTACTTC	CASSLFDRAYEQYF
-	TRBV28	TRBJ1-3	-	TGTGCCAGCAGTTTAGAGAGGACAAGAGGAAACACCATATATTTT	CASSLERTRGNTIYF
-	TRBV5-1	TRBJ1-2	-	TGCGCCAGCAGCCCTCTCCCCGGAGGTGGCTACACCTTC	CASSPLPGGGYTF
-	TRBV18	TRBJ1-2	-	TGTGCCAGCTCACCCTTAACAGGTATCGGCTACACCTTC	CASSPLTGIGYTF
-	TRBV10-3	TRBJ2-5	-	TGTGCCATCAGTGACAGCCACTGGGCGATTACGCAAGAGACCCAGTACTTC	CAISDSHWAITQETQYF
-	TRBV11-2	TRBJ2-1	-	TGTGCCAGCAGCCCTAGCGTGTACAATGAGCAGTTCTTC	CASSPSVYNEQFF
-	TRBV19	TRBJ1-5	TRBD1	TGTGCCAGTAGCGGACAGGGCTATCAGCCCCAGCATTTT	CASSGQGYQPQHF
once	TRBV5-1	TRBJ2-5	TRBD1	TGCGCCAGCAGCAGAGGGGACAGCCAAGAGACCCAGTACTTC	CASSRGDSQETQYF
once	TRBV2	TRBJ2-5	TRBD2	TGTGCCAGCAAGGCGGGGGTCCTTGGAGAGACCCAGTACTTC	CASKAGVLGETQYF
-	TRBV19	TRBJ1-2	-	TGTGCCAGTAGTATGGTGGCCCCGATGGCCTATGGCTACACCTTC	CASSMVAPMAYGYTF
-	TRBV5-4	TRBJ2-5	-	TGTGCCAGCAGCTTGATTTCCAGCCAAGAGACCCAGTACTTC	CASSLISSQETQYF
-	TRBV7-8	TRBJ1-4	-	TGTGCCAGCAGTCAAGGGGGAGCTAATGAAAAACTGTTTTTT	CASSQGGANEKLFF
-	TRBV19	TRBJ2-2	-	TGTGCCAGTAGTCCGATTGGAGGGGCGAACACCGGGGAGCTGTTTTTT	CASSPIGGANTGELFF
-	TRBV5-6	TRBJ1-5	-	TGTGCCAGCAGCTTGGTTTCAGGCGACCAGCCCCAGCATTTT	CASSLVSGDQPQHF